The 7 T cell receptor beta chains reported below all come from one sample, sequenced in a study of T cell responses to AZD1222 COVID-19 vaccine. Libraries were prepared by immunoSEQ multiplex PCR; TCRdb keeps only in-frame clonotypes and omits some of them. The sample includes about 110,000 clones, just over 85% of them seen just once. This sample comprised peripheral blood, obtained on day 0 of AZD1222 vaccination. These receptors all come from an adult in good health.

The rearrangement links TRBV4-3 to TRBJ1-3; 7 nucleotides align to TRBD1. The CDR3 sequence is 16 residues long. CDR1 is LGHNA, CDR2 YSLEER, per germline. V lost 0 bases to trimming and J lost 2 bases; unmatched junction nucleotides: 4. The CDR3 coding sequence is TGCGCCAGCAGCCAAGATACCCAGGGGGCTGGAAACACCATATATTTT. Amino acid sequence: CASSQDTQGAGNTIYF.

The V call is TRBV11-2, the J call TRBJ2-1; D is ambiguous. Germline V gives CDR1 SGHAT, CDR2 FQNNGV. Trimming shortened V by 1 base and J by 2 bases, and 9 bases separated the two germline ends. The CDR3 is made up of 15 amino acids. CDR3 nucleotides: TGTGCCAGCAGCTTAGTGGTCAGAGCCTACAATGAGCAGTTCTTC. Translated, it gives CASSLVVRAYNEQFF.

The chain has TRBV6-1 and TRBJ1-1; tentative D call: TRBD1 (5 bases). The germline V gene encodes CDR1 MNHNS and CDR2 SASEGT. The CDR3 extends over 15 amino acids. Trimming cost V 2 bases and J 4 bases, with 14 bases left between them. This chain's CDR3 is CASSEPGSLGTEAFF. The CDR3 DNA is TGTGCCAGCAGTGAACCAGGGTCTTTGGGCACTGAAGCTTTCTTT.

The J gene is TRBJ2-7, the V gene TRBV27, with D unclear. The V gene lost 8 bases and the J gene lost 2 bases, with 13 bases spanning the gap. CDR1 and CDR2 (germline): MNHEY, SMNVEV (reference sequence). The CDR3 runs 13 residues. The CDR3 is CASANTVTYEQYF. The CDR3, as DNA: TGTGCCAGCGCCAATACTGTTACCTACGAGCAGTACTTC.

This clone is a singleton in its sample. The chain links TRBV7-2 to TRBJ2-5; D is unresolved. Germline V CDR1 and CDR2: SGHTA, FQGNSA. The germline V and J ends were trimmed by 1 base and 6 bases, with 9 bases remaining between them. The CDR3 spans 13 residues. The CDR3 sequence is CASSLERLKTQYF. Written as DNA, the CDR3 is TGTGCCAGCAGCTTAGAAAGGTTGAAGACCCAGTACTTC.

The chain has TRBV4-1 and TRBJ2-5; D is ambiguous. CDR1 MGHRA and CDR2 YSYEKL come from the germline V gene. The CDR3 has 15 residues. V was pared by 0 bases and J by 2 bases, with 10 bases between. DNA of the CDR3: TGCGCCAGCAGCCAAGAAGGATTAACTCAAGAGACCCAGTACTTC. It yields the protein CASSQEGLTQETQYF.

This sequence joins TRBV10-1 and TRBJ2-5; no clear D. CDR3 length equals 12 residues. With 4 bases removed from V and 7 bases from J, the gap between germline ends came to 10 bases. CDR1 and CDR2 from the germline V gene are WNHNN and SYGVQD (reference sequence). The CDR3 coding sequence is TGCGCCAGCAGTGGTCCCGGTGGGACCCAGTACTTC. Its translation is CASSGPGGTQYF.